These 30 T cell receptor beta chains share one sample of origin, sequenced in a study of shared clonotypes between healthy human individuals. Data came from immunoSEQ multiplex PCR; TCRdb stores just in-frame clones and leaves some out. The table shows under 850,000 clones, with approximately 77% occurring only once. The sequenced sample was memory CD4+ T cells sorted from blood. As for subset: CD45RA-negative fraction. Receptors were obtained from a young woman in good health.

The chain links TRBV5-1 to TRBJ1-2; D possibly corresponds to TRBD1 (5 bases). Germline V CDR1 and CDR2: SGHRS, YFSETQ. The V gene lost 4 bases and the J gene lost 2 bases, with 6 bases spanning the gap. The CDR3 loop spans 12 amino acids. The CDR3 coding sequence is TGCGCCAGCAGCCGGGGGAACTATGGCTACACCTTC. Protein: CASSRGNYGYTF.

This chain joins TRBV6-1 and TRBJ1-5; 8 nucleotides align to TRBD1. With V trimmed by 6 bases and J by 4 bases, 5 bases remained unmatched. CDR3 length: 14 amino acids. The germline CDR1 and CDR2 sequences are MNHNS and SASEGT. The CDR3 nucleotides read TGTGCCAGCAGCGGACAGGGAGCAAATCAGCCCCAGCATTTT. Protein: CASSGQGANQPQHF.

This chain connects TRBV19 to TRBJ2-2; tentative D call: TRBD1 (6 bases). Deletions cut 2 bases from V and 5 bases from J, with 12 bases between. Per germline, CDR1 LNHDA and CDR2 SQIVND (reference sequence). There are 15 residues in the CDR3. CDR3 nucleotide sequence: TGTGCCAGTAGTATACAACAGGGTGAAACCGGGGAGCTGTTTTTT. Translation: CASSIQQGETGELFF. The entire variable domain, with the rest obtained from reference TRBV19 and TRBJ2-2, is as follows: DGGITQSPKYLFRKEGQNVTLSCEQNLNHDAMYWYRQDPGQGLRLIYYSQIVNDFQKGDIAEGYSVSREKKESFPLTVTSAQKNPTAFYLCASSIQQGETGELFFGEGSRLTVL.

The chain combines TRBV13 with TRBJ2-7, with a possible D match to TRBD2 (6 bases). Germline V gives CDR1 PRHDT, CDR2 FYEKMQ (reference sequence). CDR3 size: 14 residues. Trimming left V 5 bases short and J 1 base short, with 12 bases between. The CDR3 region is CASSQQGGSYEQYF. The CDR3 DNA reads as TGTGCCAGCAGCCAACAAGGAGGGTCCTACGAGCAGTACTTC.

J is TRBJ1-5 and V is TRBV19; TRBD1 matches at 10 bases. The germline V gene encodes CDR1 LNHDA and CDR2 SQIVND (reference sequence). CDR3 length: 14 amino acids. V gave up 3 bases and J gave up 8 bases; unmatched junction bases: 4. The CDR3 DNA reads TGTGCCAGTAGTATGGGACAGGGGACGAAGCCCCAGCATTTT. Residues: CASSMGQGTKPQHF.

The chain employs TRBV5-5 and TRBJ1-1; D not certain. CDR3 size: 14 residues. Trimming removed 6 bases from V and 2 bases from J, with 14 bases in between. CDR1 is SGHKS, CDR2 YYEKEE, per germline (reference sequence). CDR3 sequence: CASTDSPPNTEAFF. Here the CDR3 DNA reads TGTGCCAGCACCGATTCTCCTCCTAACACTGAAGCTTTCTTT. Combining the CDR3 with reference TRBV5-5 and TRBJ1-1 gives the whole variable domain DAGVTQSPTHLIKTRGQQVTLRCSPISGHKSVSWYQQVLGQGPQFIFQYYEKEERGRGNFPDRFSARQFPNYSSELNVNALLLGDSALYLCASTDSPPNTEAFFGQGTRLTVV.

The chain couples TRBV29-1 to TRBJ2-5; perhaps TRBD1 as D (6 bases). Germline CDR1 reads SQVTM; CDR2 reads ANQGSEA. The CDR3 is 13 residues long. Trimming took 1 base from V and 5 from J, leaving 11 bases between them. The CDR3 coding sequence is TGCAGCGTTGAAGCGCAGGGGTTCGAGACCCAGTACTTC. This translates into CSVEAQGFETQYF.

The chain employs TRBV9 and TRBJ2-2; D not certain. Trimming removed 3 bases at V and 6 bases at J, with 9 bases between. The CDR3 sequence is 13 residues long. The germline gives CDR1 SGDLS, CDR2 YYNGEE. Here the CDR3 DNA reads TGTGCCAGCAGCGGAGGTGGCTCCGGGGAGCTGTTTTTT. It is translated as CASSGGGSGELFF.

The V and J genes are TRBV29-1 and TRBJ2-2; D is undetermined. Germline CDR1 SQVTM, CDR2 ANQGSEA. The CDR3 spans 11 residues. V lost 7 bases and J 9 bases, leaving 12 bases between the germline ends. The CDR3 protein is CSATGSRELFF. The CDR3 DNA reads TGCAGCGCGACGGGTTCCAGGGAGCTGTTTTTT.

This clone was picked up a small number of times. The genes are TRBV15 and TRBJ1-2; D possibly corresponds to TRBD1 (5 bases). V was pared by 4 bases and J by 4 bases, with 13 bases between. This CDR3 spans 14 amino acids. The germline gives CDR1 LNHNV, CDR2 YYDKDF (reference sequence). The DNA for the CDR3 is TGTGCCACCAGCACCCCGGACAAGCTCTATGGCTACACCTTC. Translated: CATSTPDKLYGYTF.

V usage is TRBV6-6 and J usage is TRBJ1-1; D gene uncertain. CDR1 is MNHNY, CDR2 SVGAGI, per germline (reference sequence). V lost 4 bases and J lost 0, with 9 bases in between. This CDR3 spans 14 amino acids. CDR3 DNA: TGTGCCAGCAGTTTCGGACGGTTGAACACTGAAGCTTTCTTT. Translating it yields CASSFGRLNTEAFF.

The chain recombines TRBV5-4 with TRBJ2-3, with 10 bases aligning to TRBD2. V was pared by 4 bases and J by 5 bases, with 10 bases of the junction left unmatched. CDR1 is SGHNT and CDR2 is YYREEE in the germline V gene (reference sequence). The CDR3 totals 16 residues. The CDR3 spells CASSHALAGVGDTQYF. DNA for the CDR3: TGTGCCAGCAGCCATGCCCTAGCGGGAGTAGGAGATACGCAGTATTTT.

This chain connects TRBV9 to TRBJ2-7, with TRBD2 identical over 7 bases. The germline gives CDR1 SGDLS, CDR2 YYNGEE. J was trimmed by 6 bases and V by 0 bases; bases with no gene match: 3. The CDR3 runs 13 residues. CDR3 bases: TGTGCCAGCAGCGTAGAAGGGAGGGCCGAGCAGTACTTC. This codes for CASSVEGRAEQYF.

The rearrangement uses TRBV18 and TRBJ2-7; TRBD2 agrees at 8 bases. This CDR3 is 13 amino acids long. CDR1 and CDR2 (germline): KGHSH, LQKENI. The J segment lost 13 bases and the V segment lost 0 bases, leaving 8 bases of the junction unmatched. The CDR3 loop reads CASSPPSGGKVYF. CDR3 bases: TGTGCCAGCTCACCACCCTCGGGGGGGAAGGTTTACTTC.

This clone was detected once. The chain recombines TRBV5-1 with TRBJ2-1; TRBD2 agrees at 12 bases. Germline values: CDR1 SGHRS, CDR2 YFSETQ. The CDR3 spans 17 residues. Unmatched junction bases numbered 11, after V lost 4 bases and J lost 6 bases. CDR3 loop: CASSPAWSSGGGNEQFF. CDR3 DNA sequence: TGCGCCAGCAGCCCCGCCTGGTCTAGCGGGGGGGGCAATGAGCAGTTCTTC.

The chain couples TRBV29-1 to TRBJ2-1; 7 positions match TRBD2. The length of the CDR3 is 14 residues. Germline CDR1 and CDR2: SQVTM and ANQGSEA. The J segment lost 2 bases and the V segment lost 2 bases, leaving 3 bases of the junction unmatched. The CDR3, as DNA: TGCAGCGTTGAACTCACTAGCGCCTACAATGAGCAGTTCTTC. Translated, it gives CSVELTSAYNEQFF.

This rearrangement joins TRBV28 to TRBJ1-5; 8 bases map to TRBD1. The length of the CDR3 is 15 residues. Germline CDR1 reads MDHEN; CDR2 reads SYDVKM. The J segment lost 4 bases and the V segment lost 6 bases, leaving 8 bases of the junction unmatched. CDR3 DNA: TGTGCCAGCAGGCTTCGACAGGGGCGAAATCAGCCCCAGCATTTT. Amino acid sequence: CASRLRQGRNQPQHF.

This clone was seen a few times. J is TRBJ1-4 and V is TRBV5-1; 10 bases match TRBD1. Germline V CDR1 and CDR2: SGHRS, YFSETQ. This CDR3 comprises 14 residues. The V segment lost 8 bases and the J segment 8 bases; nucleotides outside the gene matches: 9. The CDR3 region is CAREWTGGYEKLFF. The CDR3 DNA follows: TGCGCCAGGGAATGGACAGGGGGGTACGAAAAACTGTTTTTT.

The CDR3 DNA reads as TGTGCCAGCAGTGACAGCTTATTTTATGGCTACACCTTC. Translation gives CASSDSLFYGYTF. V usage is TRBV4-2 and J usage is TRBJ1-2, with D perhaps matching TRBD1 (5 bases). Germline CDR1 LGHNA, CDR2 YNFKEQ. V was clipped by 6 bases and J by 5 bases, with 13 bases between them. The CDR3 loop spans 13 amino acids.

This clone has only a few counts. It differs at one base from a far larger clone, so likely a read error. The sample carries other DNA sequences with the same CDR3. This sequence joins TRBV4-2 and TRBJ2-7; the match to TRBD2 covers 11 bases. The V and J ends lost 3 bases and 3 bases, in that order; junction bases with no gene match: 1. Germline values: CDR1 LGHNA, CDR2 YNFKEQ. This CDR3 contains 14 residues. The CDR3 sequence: CASSQGLADYEQYF. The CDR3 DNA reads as TGTGCCAGCAGCCAGGGACTAGCGGACTACGAGCAGTACTTC.

The CDR3 loop is CASSPRSSGGDHGELFF. CDR3 bases: TGTGCCAGCTCACCACGCTCGTCAGGGGGCGATCACGGGGAGCTGTTTTTT. The rearrangement uses TRBV18 and TRBJ2-2, with 8 bases lining up with TRBD1. Per germline, CDR1 KGHSH and CDR2 LQKENI. V shed 1 base, J shed 7 bases, and the junction held 11 bases outside the gene matches. The CDR3 contains 17 residues.

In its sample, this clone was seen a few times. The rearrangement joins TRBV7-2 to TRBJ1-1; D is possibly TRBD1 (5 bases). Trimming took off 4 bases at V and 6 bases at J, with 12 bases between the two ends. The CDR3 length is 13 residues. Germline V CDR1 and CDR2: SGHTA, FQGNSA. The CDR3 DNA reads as TGTGCCAGCAGCTCATTTTCGGGGGCTGAAGCTTTCTTT. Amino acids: CASSSFSGAEAFF.

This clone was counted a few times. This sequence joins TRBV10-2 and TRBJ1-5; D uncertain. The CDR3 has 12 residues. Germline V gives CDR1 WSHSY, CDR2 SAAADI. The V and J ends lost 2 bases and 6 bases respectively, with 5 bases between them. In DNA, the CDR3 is TGCGCCAGCAGTGAGACGGCTCAGCCCCAGCATTTT. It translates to CASSETAQPQHF.

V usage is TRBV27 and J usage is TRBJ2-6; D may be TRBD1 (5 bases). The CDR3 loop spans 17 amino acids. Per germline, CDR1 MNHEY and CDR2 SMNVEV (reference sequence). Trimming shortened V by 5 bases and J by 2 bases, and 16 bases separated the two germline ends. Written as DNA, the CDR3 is TGTGCCAGCAGTCTACGACCTCAGGGAACTGGGGCCAACGTCCTGACTTTC. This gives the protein CASSLRPQGTGANVLTF.

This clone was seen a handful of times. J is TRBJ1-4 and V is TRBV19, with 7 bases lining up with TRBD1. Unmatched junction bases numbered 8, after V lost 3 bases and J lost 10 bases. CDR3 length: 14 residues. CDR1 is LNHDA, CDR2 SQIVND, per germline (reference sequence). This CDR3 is CASSIRDSLPKLFF. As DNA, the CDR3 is TGTGCCAGTAGTATCCGGGACAGCCTCCCAAAACTGTTTTTT.

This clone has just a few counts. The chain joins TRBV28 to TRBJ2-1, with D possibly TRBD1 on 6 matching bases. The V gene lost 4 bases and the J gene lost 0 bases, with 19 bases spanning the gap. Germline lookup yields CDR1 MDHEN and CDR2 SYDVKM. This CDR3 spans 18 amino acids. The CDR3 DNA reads TGTGCCAGCAGTTACTGGGACATCCAAATCAGCTCCTACAATGAGCAGTTCTTC. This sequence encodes CASSYWDIQISSYNEQFF.

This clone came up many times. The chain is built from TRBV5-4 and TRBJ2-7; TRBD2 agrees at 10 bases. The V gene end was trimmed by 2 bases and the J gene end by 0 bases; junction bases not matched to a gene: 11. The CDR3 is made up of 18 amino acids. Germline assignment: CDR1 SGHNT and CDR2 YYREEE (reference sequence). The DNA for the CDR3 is TGTGCCAGCAGCTTACGATCTAGCGGGAGCCCACGCTCCTACGAGCAGTACTTC. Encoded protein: CASSLRSSGSPRSYEQYF.

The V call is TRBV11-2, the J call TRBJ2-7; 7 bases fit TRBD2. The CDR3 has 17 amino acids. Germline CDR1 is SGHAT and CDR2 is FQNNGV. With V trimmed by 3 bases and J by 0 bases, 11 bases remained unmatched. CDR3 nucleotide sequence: TGTGCCAGCAGCTTTTATCTGTCGGGAGGAACCTCCTACGAGCAGTACTTC. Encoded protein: CASSFYLSGGTSYEQYF.

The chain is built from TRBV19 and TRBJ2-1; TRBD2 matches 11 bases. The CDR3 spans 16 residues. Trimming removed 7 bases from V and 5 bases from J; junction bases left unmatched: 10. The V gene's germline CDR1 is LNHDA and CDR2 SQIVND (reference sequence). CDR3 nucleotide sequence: TGTGCCAGTACCGACTTAGCGGGAGGGCGGGACAATGAGCAGTTCTTC. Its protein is CASTDLAGGRDNEQFF.

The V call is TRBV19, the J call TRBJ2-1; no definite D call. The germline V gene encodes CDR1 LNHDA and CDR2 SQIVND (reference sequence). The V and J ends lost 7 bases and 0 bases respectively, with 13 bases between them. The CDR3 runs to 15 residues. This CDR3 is CASNFGGSSYNEQFF. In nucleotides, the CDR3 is TGTGCCAGTAACTTCGGCGGTAGCTCCTACAATGAGCAGTTCTTC.